This T cell receptor (beta chain) stems from a study of OX40 agonist ivuxolimab in advanced cancers. Study-level information: The study gave patients intravenous ivuxolimab at 0.01 to 10 mg/kg every 2 weeks. Overall study findings and caveats: There were, on average, more expanded clones in CD8+ T cells than in CD4+. It was not determined which antigens were specifically recognized by the peripheral T cells that had undergone clonal expansion.

Comment on this clone: Its antigen is unknown.

The CDR3 totals 15 residues. The V gene end was trimmed by 6 bases and the J gene end by 7 bases; junction bases not matched to a gene: 12. From germline, CDR1 is SEHNR and CDR2 FQNEAQ (reference sequence). Only in-frame clones appear in the TCRdb table, and some are missing; sequencing was by immunoSEQ multiplex PCR. The table lists approximately 49,000 clones, under 90% of them singletons. J is TRBJ1-5 and V is TRBV7-9; 7 positions match TRBD1. Sequenced here: CD4+ or CD8+ T cells sorted from blood, sampled in a trial of the OX40 agonist ivuxolimab. The source of this sequence is an adult with an advanced solid tumor such as melanoma, head and neck, liver or kidney cancer. The CDR3 here is CASSSDREAWQPQHF. DNA for the CDR3: TGTGCCAGCAGTTCCGACAGGGAGGCTTGGCAGCCCCAGCATTTT.